These 32 T cell receptor beta chains came from one sample sequenced in a study of somatic mutations in cytotoxic T cells in rheumatoid arthritis. The method was immunoSEQ multiplex PCR; TCRdb's version includes in-frame clones alone and lacks a portion of them. Of thousands of clones in the sample, about 85% are singletons; the top ten hold 17%. Sequenced material: CD8+ T cells sorted from blood. The receptor source for this set is a man in his forties or fifties with rheumatoid arthritis.

As regards this clone: The junction departs from the called germline gene at one end, perhaps through a read error. V and J are TRBV13 and TRBJ2-1; 12 bases align to TRBD2. Germline V gene data show CDR1 as PRHDT and CDR2 as FYEKMQ (reference sequence). The CDR3 contains 16 residues. In DNA, the CDR3 is TGTGCCAGCAGCTTCAAACTAGCGGGGGGATACAATGAGCGGTTCTTC. This encodes CASSFKLAGGYNERFF. Complete variable domain (other parts from reference TRBV13 and TRBJ2-1): AAGVIQSPRHLIKEKRETATLKCYPIPRHDTVYWYQQGPGQDPQFLISFYEKMQSDKGSIPDRFSAQQFSDYHSELNMSSLELGDSALYFCASSFKLAGGYNERFFGPGTRLTVL.

The chain employs TRBV4-1 and TRBJ2-3, with D tentatively TRBD2 (6 bases). Germline CDR1 reads MGHRA; CDR2 reads YSYEKL. Deletions cut 1 base from V and 6 bases from J, with 14 bases between. The CDR3 loop spans 15 amino acids. The CDR3 nucleotides read TGCGCCAGCAGCCAAGCCTTGCTAGCGCGGGATACGCAGTATTTT. Translation: CASSQALLARDTQYF.

This clone was seen only a few times. The chain uses TRBV21-1 and TRBJ2-7; TRBD1 is the table's D call, not checked against the DNA. TRBV21-1 is deemed a pseudogene. This CDR3 has 14 amino acids. This CDR3 reads CASSLGPQGYEQYF. The CDR3 DNA reads as TGTGCCAGCAGTTTAGGACCGCAGGGCTACGAGCAGTACTTC.

The rearrangement joins TRBV6-5 to TRBJ2-7; 9 bases agree with TRBD1. The J segment lost 4 bases and the V segment lost 5 bases, leaving 9 bases of the junction unmatched. The CDR3 sequence is 15 residues long. Germline CDR1 reads MNHEY; CDR2 reads SVGAGI. The chain's CDR3 is CASSVGQGPSYEQYV. CDR3 in DNA: TGTGCCAGCAGTGTTGGACAGGGGCCCTCTTACGAGCAGTACGTC.

The gene calls are TRBV6-6 and TRBJ2-2, with 12 bases identical to TRBD2. The CDR3 covers 14 residues. J was trimmed by 5 bases and V by 5 bases; bases with no gene match: 0. The germline V gene encodes CDR1 MNHNY and CDR2 SVGAGI (reference sequence). The DNA for the CDR3 is TGTGCCAGCAGTGGACTAGCGGGGACCGGGGAGCTGTTTTTT. Its protein product is CASSGLAGTGELFF.

DNA of the CDR3: TGTGCCAGCAGCTTAGCGATACTGAGTAGGAACACCGGGGAGCTGTTTTTT. It specifies CASSLAILSRNTGELFF. The rearrangement links TRBV7-6 to TRBJ2-2; D remains unclear. The germline CDR1 and CDR2 sequences are SGHVS and FNYEAQ. The CDR3 sequence is 17 residues long. Trimming removed 0 bases at V and 1 base at J, with 12 bases between.

The V gene is TRBV7-8, the J gene TRBJ1-1; 11 nucleotides line up with TRBD1. The junction had 4 bases not matched to a gene; V was cut back by 3 bases and J by 7 bases. The CDR3 extends over 14 amino acids. The germline gives CDR1 SGHVS, CDR2 FQNEAQ. DNA for the CDR3: TGTGCCAGCAGCTTTGGGACAGGGGGAATTGAAGCTTTCTTT. Its translation is CASSFGTGGIEAFF.

This chain uses TRBV28 with TRBJ2-6; D might be TRBD1 (6 bases). The CDR3 loop spans 13 amino acids. Germline CDR1 reads MDHEN; CDR2 reads SYDVKM. The germline V and J ends were trimmed by 5 bases and 9 bases, with 11 bases remaining between them. CDR3 in DNA: TGTGCCAGCAGTCAACAGGGTGGCAACGTCCTGACTTTC. This translates into CASSQQGGNVLTF.

This chain joins TRBV10-1 and TRBJ2-7; D unresolved. Deletions cut 7 bases from V and 2 bases from J, with 6 bases between. The V gene's germline CDR1 is WNHNN and CDR2 SYGVQD (reference sequence). CDR3 length: 11 residues. CDR3 nucleotide sequence: TGCGCCAGCAAAACTACCTACGAGCAGTACGTC. This encodes CASKTTYEQYV.

The V and J genes are TRBV28 and TRBJ2-3, with 8 bases that match TRBD2. Germline V gives CDR1 MDHEN, CDR2 SYDVKM. Germline trimming cut 2 bases from V and 2 bases from J; bases unmatched to any gene: 15. The CDR3 consists of 19 residues. The CDR3 DNA reads as TGTGCCAGCAGTTTAGGTGCGGGGGGCAGGGACTGGGACACAGATACGCAGTATTTT. Its translation is CASSLGAGGRDWDTDTQYF.

This clone was seen once. The chain joins TRBV20-1 to TRBJ1-2; no reliable D call. Germline-derived CDR1 and CDR2 are DFQATT and SNEGSKA (reference sequence). The CDR3 is 11 amino acids. CDR3 sequence: CSADKYYGYTF. The CDR3 bases are TGCAGCGCGGATAAATACTATGGCTACACCTTC.

CDR3 sequence reads: CASSLGTNYEQYF. CDR3 nucleotide sequence: TGTGCCAGCAGTTTAGGGACTAACTACGAGCAGTACTTC. The chain uses TRBV27 and TRBJ2-7, with 7 bases matching TRBD2. Germline CDR1 reads MNHEY; CDR2 reads SMNVEV (reference sequence). This CDR3 has 13 residues. Losses at the gene ends were 2 bases for V and 3 bases for J; bases not matched to a gene: 1.

This rearrangement joins TRBV2 to TRBJ2-7, with 12 bases fitting TRBD2. CDR1 is SNHLY, CDR2 FYNNEI, per germline. The trim removed 2 bases at V and 4 bases at J, leaving 12 bases unmatched. This CDR3 comprises 18 residues. Written as DNA, the CDR3 is TGTGCCAGCAGTGAAATGGGACGTCTAGCGGGGGGGCGATACGAGCAGTACTTC. Protein: CASSEMGRLAGGRYEQYF.

The V gene is TRBV9, the J gene TRBJ2-1, with D possibly being TRBD1 (5 bases). The CDR3 covers 15 residues. Per the germline V gene, CDR1 is SGDLS and CDR2 is YYNGEE. Trimming removed 0 bases from V and 4 bases from J, with 11 bases in between. Here the CDR3 reads CASSVGTYFYNEQFF. CDR3 in DNA: TGTGCCAGCAGCGTAGGGACATACTTTTACAATGAGCAGTTCTTC.

The chain links TRBV15 to TRBJ2-7, with 7 bases identical to TRBD1. V shed 0 bases, J shed 5 bases, and the junction held 4 bases outside the gene matches. From germline, CDR1 is LNHNV and CDR2 YYDKDF (reference sequence). This CDR3 has 14 amino acids. The CDR3 loop is CATSRERGRNEQYF. CDR3 sequence (DNA): TGTGCCACCAGCAGAGAGAGGGGGCGAAACGAGCAGTACTTC.

The sample holds a few counts of this clone. The gene calls are TRBV7-8 and TRBJ2-3, with 9 nucleotides matching TRBD2. The germline CDR1 and CDR2 sequences are SGHVS and FQNEAQ. The CDR3 contains 17 residues. J lost 5 bases, V lost 0 bases, and 9 bases had no gene match. The CDR3 sequence is CASSLAMAGGIVDTQYF. CDR3 in DNA: TGTGCCAGCAGCTTAGCTATGGCGGGGGGGATTGTAGATACGCAGTATTTT.

CDR3 sequence reads: CASSVVGTRTDTQYF. The CDR3, as DNA: TGTGCCAGCAGCGTAGTAGGGACACGCACAGATACGCAGTATTTT. The chain uses TRBV9 and TRBJ2-3; D perhaps matches TRBD1 (6 bases). Trimming removed 0 bases at V and 1 base at J, with 9 bases between. Per germline, CDR1 SGDLS and CDR2 YYNGEE. This CDR3 is built from 15 residues.

This chain links TRBV9 with TRBJ2-5; 12 positions match TRBD2. The CDR3 consists of 16 residues. Germline V gene lookup returns CDR1 SGDLS and CDR2 YYNGEE. V lost 4 bases, J lost 3 bases, and 7 bases stayed unmatched. The CDR3 sequence is CASSSWTSGEKETQYF. CDR3 coding DNA: TGTGCCAGCAGCTCATGGACTAGCGGGGAAAAAGAGACCCAGTACTTC.

The V and J genes are TRBV5-6 and TRBJ2-3, with 8 bases that match TRBD2. The CDR3 covers 13 residues. Germline V gives CDR1 SGHDT, CDR2 YYEEEE. V trimming: 4 bases; J trimming: 4 bases; junction bases outside the gene matches: 2. CDR3 amino acids: CASSPGGADTQYF. The CDR3, as DNA: TGTGCCAGCAGCCCGGGGGGGGCAGATACGCAGTATTTT.

The chain has TRBV27 and TRBJ2-1; D not certain. Germline V lookup: CDR1 MNHEY, CDR2 SMNVEV (reference sequence). The CDR3 consists of 14 residues. V was cut by 3 bases and J by 5 bases, with 11 bases left in between. CDR3 bases: TGTGCCAGCAGTTTCCTCTTCGGAGACAATGAGCAGTTCTTC. Protein product: CASSFLFGDNEQFF.

The chain combines TRBV27 with TRBJ2-1; 7 bases align to TRBD2. Germline V CDR1 and CDR2: MNHEY, SMNVEV (reference sequence). The junction had 15 bases not matched to a gene; V was cut back by 7 bases and J by 0 bases. The CDR3 length is 18 residues. In nucleotides, the CDR3 is TGTGCCAGCATGAGGGACTATTCCTCAATAAGCTCCTACAATGAGCAGTTCTTC. Translated, it gives CASMRDYSSISSYNEQFF.

J is TRBJ1-1 and V is TRBV5-1; D gene ambiguous. This CDR3 has 15 amino acids. Per the germline V gene, CDR1 is SGHRS and CDR2 is YFSETQ. Trimming removed 0 bases at V and 0 bases at J, with 9 bases between. Here the CDR3 DNA reads TGCGCCAGCAGCTTGGAGTGGGCCCTGAACACTGAAGCTTTCTTT. Translated: CASSLEWALNTEAFF. Full variable domain (remainder filled in from reference TRBV5-1 and TRBJ1-1): KAGVTQTPRYLIKTRGQQVTLSCSPISGHRSVSWYQQTPGQGLQFLFEYFSETQRNKGNFPGRFSGRQFSNSRSEMNVSTLELGDSALYLCASSLEWALNTEAFFGQGTRLTVV.

This clone has a single count. This chain connects TRBV11-2 to TRBJ1-2, with D maybe TRBD1 (6 bases). V was clipped by 2 bases and J by 13 bases, with 11 bases between them. CDR1 is SGHAT and CDR2 is FQNNGV in the germline V gene. The CDR3 runs 11 residues. CDR3 residues: CASSLSGASTF. CDR3 coding DNA: TGTGCCAGCAGCTTATCAGGGGCCTCCACCTTC.

Only a few counts were recorded for this clone. This sequence joins TRBV11-2 and TRBJ1-2; 7 nucleotides agree with TRBD1. The V gene end was trimmed by 4 bases and the J gene end by 5 bases; junction bases not matched to a gene: 7. The germline V gene has CDR1 SGHAT and CDR2 FQNNGV. There are 14 residues in the CDR3. CDR3 coding DNA: TGTGCCAGCAGCTCCCCGGGACAGAGATATGGCTACACCTTC. Translating it yields CASSSPGQRYGYTF.

The chain is built from TRBV7-9 and TRBJ2-5; D perhaps matches TRBD2 (7 bases). The CDR3 is 13 residues long. V was clipped by 2 bases and J by 5 bases, with 9 bases between them. CDR1 and CDR2 from the germline V gene are SEHNR and FQNEAQ (reference sequence). The CDR3 nucleotides read TGTGCCAGCAGCTTAAGGGGGGGGGAGACCCAGTACTTC. Protein: CASSLRGGETQYF.

This chain links TRBV6-1 with TRBJ1-1; 8 bases map to TRBD1. The germline V gene encodes CDR1 MNHNS and CDR2 SASEGT. V lost 2 bases to trimming and J lost 5 bases; unmatched junction nucleotides: 4. This CDR3 has 14 residues. As DNA, the CDR3 is TGTGCCAGCAGTGAATTTGGACAGGGAACTGAAGCTTTCTTT. Its translation: CASSEFGQGTEAFF.

This clone was found once. V usage is TRBV15 and J usage is TRBJ2-1, with TRBD1 matching over 7 bases. The CDR3 totals 15 residues. V shed 9 bases, J shed 0 bases, and the junction held 8 bases outside the gene matches. In germline, CDR1 is LNHNV, CDR2 YYDKDF (reference sequence). The CDR3 sequence: CATTPGTVSYNEQFF. The DNA of the CDR3 is TGTGCCACAACCCCCGGGACAGTCTCCTACAATGAGCAGTTCTTC.

This chain uses TRBV28 with TRBJ2-1; possibly TRBD1 for D (5 bases). CDR3 length equals 13 residues. Germline CDR1 is MDHEN and CDR2 is SYDVKM. Trimming cost V 7 bases and J 5 bases, with 12 bases left between them. Here the CDR3 DNA reads TGTGCCAGCAAGGGGATAGCCCACAATGAGCAGTTCTTC. It codes for CASKGIAHNEQFF.

The count of this clone is one. The gene calls are TRBV29-1 and TRBJ1-1; weak D call: TRBD1 (5 bases). Germline V lookup: CDR1 SQVTM, CDR2 ANQGSEA. The V and J ends lost 6 bases and 9 bases respectively, with 23 bases between them. This CDR3 is 14 amino acids long. This CDR3 reads CSVDINGEDFKAFF. Written as DNA, the CDR3 is TGCAGCGTGGACATCAATGGGGAAGACTTTAAAGCTTTCTTT.

The V call is TRBV28, the J call TRBJ1-6; 7 positions agree with TRBD1. CDR3 length equals 16 residues. V was pared by 2 bases and J by 2 bases, with 3 bases of the junction left unmatched. The germline CDR1 and CDR2 sequences are MDHEN and SYDVKM. The CDR3 region is CASSLPDRAYNSPLHF. The CDR3 DNA follows: TGTGCCAGCAGTTTACCCGACAGGGCCTATAATTCACCCCTCCACTTT. The full variable domain, rest sourced from reference TRBV28 and TRBJ1-6, is DVKVTQSSRYLVKRTGEKVFLECVQDMDHENMFWYRQDPGLGLRLIYFSYDVKMKEKGDIPEGYSVSREKKERFSLILESASTNQTSMYLCASSLPDRAYNSPLHFGNGTRLTVT.

The gene calls are TRBV6-5 and TRBJ2-1; D is possibly TRBD1 (6 bases). The CDR3 totals 14 residues. Deletions cut 3 bases from V and 9 bases from J, with 15 bases between. Germline V lookup: CDR1 MNHEY, CDR2 SVGAGI. CDR3 residues: CASSYSDEGGEQFF. Written as DNA, the CDR3 is TGTGCCAGCAGTTATTCAGACGAAGGGGGTGAGCAGTTCTTC.

The CDR3 DNA reads as TGCGCCAGCAGCTTGGTGTCGGCAGCGCAAGAGACCCAGTACTTC. It codes for CASSLVSAAQETQYF. The chain joins TRBV5-1 to TRBJ2-5; D is uncertain. CDR3 size: 15 residues. Germline-derived CDR1 and CDR2 are SGHRS and YFSETQ. V gave up 0 bases and J gave up 2 bases, with 11 bases separating them.